The 13 T cell receptor beta chains listed next were all sequenced from one sample in a study of a mutant IDH1 vaccine in newly diagnosed glioma (dated by TCRdb to 2020 to 2022). The meaning of the sample's time point label: week 5, during vaccination. Each vaccine dose, consisting of 300 ug of a 20-mer mutant IDH1 peptide in Montanide, was administered subcutaneously with topical imiquimod. No antigens are known for them. The method behind the library was the immunoSEQ multiplex PCR assay. Held by TCRdb, this immuneACCESS table contains in-frame sequences only and omits some clones. Under half of the omission traces to an unresolved V gene where checked; the cause of the rest is unknown. In all, the sample holds roughly 40,000 clones, and roughly nine tenths of those were seen once. The top ten constitute roughly 2.6% of the sample. Sequencing was performed on PBMCs, taken from a glioma patient whose treatment included an IDH1 peptide vaccine. The receptor set was obtained from a man between 50 and 59 years old with glioma.

The V call is TRBV20-1, the J call TRBJ2-7; D remains unclear. This CDR3 comprises 11 residues. V was clipped by 5 bases and J by 6 bases, with 11 bases between them. Germline V CDR1 and CDR2: DFQATT, SNEGSKA (reference sequence). The CDR3 region has the DNA TGCAGTGCTTTGGGTCCTGGCGAGCAGTACTTC. Amino acid sequence: CSALGPGEQYF.

CDR3 region: CATEGDAKNIQYF. The CDR3 DNA reads TGTGCCACCGAAGGGGATGCCAAAAACATTCAGTACTTC. This chain uses TRBV6-1 with TRBJ2-4; D perhaps matches TRBD1 (5 bases). The CDR3 has 13 amino acids. The V and J ends lost 10 bases and 1 base respectively, with 11 bases between them. Germline V gives CDR1 MNHNS, CDR2 SASEGT.

The CDR3 nucleotides read TGTGCCAGCAGCGTAGGTAGGGGACCCAATCAGCCCCAGCATTTT. Protein product: CASSVGRGPNQPQHF. The chain recombines TRBV9 with TRBJ1-5; tentative D call: TRBD1 (5 bases). In germline, CDR1 is SGDLS, CDR2 YYNGEE. The CDR3 is made up of 15 amino acids. Trimming shortened V by 0 bases and J by 3 bases, and 10 bases separated the two germline ends. Together with reference TRBV9 and TRBJ1-5, the CDR3 gives the full variable domain: DSGVTQTPKHLITATGQRVTLRCSPRSGDLSVYWYQQSLDQGLQFLIQYYNGEERAKGNILERFSAQQFPDLHSELNLSSLELGDSALYFCASSVGRGPNQPQHFGDGTRLSIL.

This clone was seen only once. CDR3 loop: CASSPPGRGRTDTQYF. In DNA form, the CDR3 reads TGTGCCAGCTCACCACCTGGCAGGGGCCGCACAGATACGCAGTATTTT. The V and J genes are TRBV18 and TRBJ2-3; tentative D call: TRBD1 (6 bases). Trimming shortened V by 0 bases and J by 1 base, and 11 bases separated the two germline ends. Germline values: CDR1 KGHSH, CDR2 LQKENI. The CDR3 totals 16 residues. The full variable domain, completed using reference TRBV18 and TRBJ2-3, is NAGVMQNPRHLVRRRGQEARLRCSPMKGHSHVYWYRQLPEEGLKFMVYLQKENIIDESGMPKERFSAEFPKEGPSILRIQQVVRGDSAAYFCASSPPGRGRTDTQYFGPGTRLTVL.

The chain links TRBV27 to TRBJ1-2, with 7 bases matching TRBD1. This CDR3 spans 13 amino acids. The V gene end was trimmed by 6 bases and the J gene end by 5 bases; junction bases not matched to a gene: 6. Germline loops: CDR1 MNHEY, CDR2 SMNVEV (reference sequence). The CDR3 protein is CASSLGQKYGYTF. As DNA, the CDR3 is TGTGCCAGCAGCCTGGGACAGAAGTATGGCTACACCTTC.

The J gene is TRBJ2-7, the V gene TRBV11-2; 7 positions match TRBD2. CDR3 size: 14 residues. The germline V gene has CDR1 SGHAT and CDR2 FQNNGV. Trimming took 6 bases from V and 2 from J; bases not matched to a gene: 7. In nucleotides, the CDR3 is TGTGCCAGCAGACCGGGACTAACCGCCTACGAGCAGTACTTC. Residues: CASRPGLTAYEQYF.

The CDR3 spells CASSLGQVETQYF. In nucleotides, the CDR3 is TGTGCCAGCAGCTTAGGGCAGGTAGAGACCCAGTACTTC. This sequence joins TRBV7-9 and TRBJ2-5; D is uncertain. This CDR3 has 13 residues. With 1 base removed from V and 4 bases from J, the gap between germline ends came to 7 bases. Germline CDR1 is SEHNR and CDR2 is FQNEAQ (reference sequence).

This clone came up once. The V gene is TRBV7-9, the J gene TRBJ1-1, with 9 bases matching TRBD1. Germline values: CDR1 SEHNR, CDR2 FQNEAQ (reference sequence). V lost 1 base to trimming and J lost 8 bases; unmatched junction nucleotides: 2. The CDR3 is 13 amino acids. CDR3 protein: CASSLVGQGEAFF. As DNA, the CDR3 is TGTGCCAGCAGCTTAGTGGGACAGGGAGAAGCTTTCTTT.

V is TRBV9 and J is TRBJ2-7; D may be TRBD2 (6 bases). Trimming took 0 bases from V and 1 from J, leaving 11 bases between them. In germline, CDR1 is SGDLS, CDR2 YYNGEE. The CDR3 is made up of 15 amino acids. CDR3 loop: CASSVDLAKSYEQYF. The CDR3 DNA follows: TGTGCCAGCAGCGTAGATCTAGCGAAATCCTACGAGCAGTACTTC.

This sequence joins TRBV5-6 and TRBJ1-2, with a weak D call TRBD1 (5 bases). This CDR3 is built from 14 residues. Germline V gene data show CDR1 as SGHDT and CDR2 as YYEEEE. Trimming cost V 1 base and J 4 bases, with 11 bases left between them. The CDR3 nucleotides read TGTGCCAGCAGCTTGAAAGGGGTCAGCTATGGCTACACCTTC. It translates to CASSLKGVSYGYTF.

The chain recombines TRBV19 with TRBJ2-1, with TRBD2 as a possible D gene (6 bases). Trimming stripped 1 base from V and 0 bases from J, with 7 bases between. Germline CDR1 and CDR2: LNHDA and SQIVND (reference sequence). The CDR3 is 15 amino acids. CDR3 loop: CASSIGGNSYNEQFF. CDR3 coding DNA: TGTGCCAGTAGTATAGGCGGGAACTCCTACAATGAGCAGTTCTTC.

In this sample, this clone turned up a few times. The V gene is TRBV9, the J gene TRBJ2-5; D could derive from TRBD1 or TRBD2 (5 bases each). The J call is uncertain, as TRBJ2-7 better fits the DNA end. The CDR3 runs 15 residues. CDR1 SGDLS and CDR2 YYNGEE come from the germline V gene. The CDR3 spells CASSVETGRTYEQYF. The CDR3 coding sequence is TGTGCCAGCAGCGTAGAAACGGGACGGACCTACGAGCAGTACTTC.

The rearrangement links TRBV28 to TRBJ2-7; possible D gene TRBD2, 6 bases. The ends were cut back, 5 bases at V and 6 bases at J, with 14 bases in the middle. Germline CDR1 MDHEN, CDR2 SYDVKM. The CDR3 covers 13 residues. The CDR3 coding sequence is TGTGCCAGCAGTGGAGGGTCCCTGGGCGAGCAGTACTTC. This encodes CASSGGSLGEQYF.